This T cell receptor (beta chain) is drawn from a study of blood T cell repertoires in COVID-19. Study-level background: Acute-phase and convalescent COVID-19 samples originated in the United States, Italy and Spain. T cells, B-cell-depleted T cells, or PBMCs provided the cDNA or gDNA that served as material.

Under the authors' procedure: Reference gene primer amplification gave estimated nucleated cell counts. Assay used: immunoSEQ multiplex PCR; TCRdb lists only in-frame clones, some missing. That table supplies the V and J calls and clone size; D and trimming were determined from the DNA. The data contain some 13,000 clones, approximately 91% of them seen just once; the ten biggest clones take up roughly 31%. V lost 1 base and J lost 7, with 14 bases in between. CDR1 is MNHNS, CDR2 SASEGT, per germline. CDR3 size: 14 residues. This clone has just one count. The genes are TRBV6-1 and TRBJ2-7; D gene uncertain. The sample taken for sequencing was peripheral blood. The source is an older woman with active COVID-19. The DNA for the CDR3 is TGTGCCAGCAGTGAAGGCCAACCGGCTAGGGAGCAGTACTTC. Translated, it gives CASSEGQPAREQYF.